Following are 28 T cell receptor beta chains from one sample sequenced in a study of blood T cell repertoires in COVID-19. The data were produced by immunoSEQ multiplex PCR, yet TCRdb's version contains in-frame clones alone and is incomplete. This table has under 300,000 clones, 87% appearing once. Material for sequencing was PBMCs or T cells enriched from blood (not recorded which). The receptors shown here come from a woman in her twenties or thirties with acute COVID-19.

The chain uses TRBV28 and TRBJ2-7; no clear D. CDR1 is MDHEN, CDR2 SYDVKM, per germline. This CDR3 region has 15 residues. The ends were cut back, 3 bases at V and 0 bases at J, with 12 bases in the middle. DNA for the CDR3: TGTGCCAGCAGTTTGGGTTTGGGCCTCTCCTACGAGCAGTACTTC. Its protein product is CASSLGLGLSYEQYF.

This chain connects TRBV3-1 (or the pseudogene TRBV3-2) to TRBJ2-4; tentatively, D is TRBD2 (6 bases). Trimming removed 4 bases at V and 7 bases at J, with 8 bases between. The CDR3 has 12 residues. In germline, CDR1 is LGHDT, CDR2 YNNKEL (reference sequence). This chain's CDR3 is CASSRRDNIQYF. The CDR3 DNA reads TGTGCCAGCAGCCGGAGGGACAACATTCAGTACTTC.

This chain connects TRBV5-1 to TRBJ1-1; D gene uncertain. There are 11 residues in the CDR3. Germline V lookup: CDR1 SGHRS, CDR2 YFSETQ. Trimming stripped 4 bases from V and 8 bases from J, with 9 bases between. In DNA form, the CDR3 reads TGCGCCAGCAGCGAAACAGAAGAAGCTTTCTTT. Translation gives CASSETEEAFF.

The rearrangement links TRBV7-9 to TRBJ1-2; D call uncertain. The germline V and J ends were trimmed by 5 bases and 0 bases, with 13 bases remaining between them. Germline CDR1 reads SEHNR; CDR2 reads FQNEAQ (reference sequence). CDR3 length: 15 residues. CDR3: CASSLGSRTNYGYTF. The CDR3 DNA follows: TGTGCCAGCAGCCTAGGGAGCCGCACTAACTATGGCTACACCTTC.

This CDR3 reads CASSVGISNEQYF. The CDR3 DNA follows: TGTGCCAGCAGCGTAGGTATTAGCAACGAGCAGTACTTC. This chain joins TRBV9 and TRBJ2-7; D not certain. Germline values: CDR1 SGDLS, CDR2 YYNGEE. This CDR3 has 13 residues. V lost 0 bases and J lost 5, with 9 bases in between.

V is TRBV2 and J is TRBJ1-5; D is ambiguous. This CDR3 is 14 amino acids long. Between the trimmed V and J ends, which lost 2 bases and 3 bases, there was a span of 8 bases. Germline CDR1 SNHLY, CDR2 FYNNEI. Here the CDR3 DNA reads TGTGCCAGCAGTGAAATCGTAAACAATCAGCCCCAGCATTTT. Protein: CASSEIVNNQPQHF.

V and J are TRBV5-4 and TRBJ2-1; 14 bases agree with TRBD2. Germline assignment: CDR1 SGHNT and CDR2 YYREEE (reference sequence). Trimming cost V 3 bases and J 7 bases; bases outside gene matches: 6. The CDR3 spans 16 residues. The CDR3 DNA reads as TGTGCCAGCAGCTCGGGACTAGCGGGAGTTGGGAATGAGCAGTTCTTC. This translates into CASSSGLAGVGNEQFF.

This chain joins TRBV19 and TRBJ2-3; 10 bases fit TRBD2. J gave up 3 bases and V 6 bases, and 3 bases lay outside the gene matches. Germline loops: CDR1 LNHDA, CDR2 SQIVND (reference sequence). CDR3 length: 14 residues. In DNA form, the CDR3 reads TGTGCCAGTAGGGGGACTAGCGATACAGATACGCAGTATTTT. Amino acid sequence: CASRGTSDTDTQYF.

The rearrangement uses TRBV18 and TRBJ1-2; the D gene is possibly TRBD1 (5 bases). The length of the CDR3 is 14 residues. Germline CDR1 and CDR2: KGHSH and LQKENI. Trimming removed 3 bases from V and 5 bases from J, with 13 bases in between. DNA for the CDR3: TGTGCCAGCTCACCCGGAGACAGACTTTATGGCTACACCTTC. It codes for CASSPGDRLYGYTF.

This clone was detected once. CDR3 bases: TGTGCCAGTAGTATTGTCCACTATCCCCCTGGGCAGTACTTC. Translating gives CASSIVHYPPGQYF. The chain combines TRBV19 with TRBJ2-7; no reliable D call. V was shortened by 3 bases and J by 9 bases, with 18 bases between the two germline ends. The CDR3 runs 14 residues. CDR1 and CDR2 (germline): LNHDA, SQIVND (reference sequence).

The chain links TRBV6-5 to TRBJ1-2; D might be TRBD1 (5 bases). The germline V and J ends were trimmed by 0 bases and 7 bases, with 9 bases remaining between them. Germline V gene sequence: CDR1 MNHEY, CDR2 SVGAGI. The CDR3 contains 13 residues. In DNA, the CDR3 is TGTGCCAGCAGTTACTCCCAGGGCCCTGGCTACACCTTC. Translation gives CASSYSQGPGYTF.

This clone was seen only a few times. The chain carries TRBV30 and TRBJ2-3; TRBD2 aligns across 8 bases. Germline CDR1 reads GTSNPN; CDR2 reads SVGIG (reference sequence). CDR3 length: 14 amino acids. After removal of 2 bases from V and 1 base from J, the junction contained 2 bases not matched to a gene. CDR3 DNA: TGTGCCTGGAGTAAACTAGCGGGCACAGATACGCAGTATTTT. Protein product: CAWSKLAGTDTQYF.

The chain recombines TRBV11-2 with TRBJ2-3, with 8 nucleotides matching TRBD2. The V segment lost 5 bases and the J segment 2 bases; nucleotides outside the gene matches: 9. CDR3 length equals 16 residues. Germline V gives CDR1 SGHAT, CDR2 FQNNGV. CDR3 protein: CASSPTSLAATDTQYF. The DNA for the CDR3 is TGTGCCAGCAGCCCAACATCACTAGCGGCCACAGATACGCAGTATTTT.

DNA for the CDR3: TGTGCCAGCAGCTCCGTGGGCGACACCGGGGAGCTGTTTTTT. It translates to CASSSVGDTGELFF. This chain links TRBV11-3 with TRBJ2-2; no reliable D call. This CDR3 has 14 amino acids. CDR1 is SGHNT and CDR2 is YENEEA in the germline V gene. Trimming left V 4 bases short and J 3 bases short, with 9 bases between.

This chain joins TRBV5-4 and TRBJ2-1; D is unclear. The V end lost 4 bases, the J end lost 5 bases, and 4 bases lay between the germline ends. CDR3 length equals 11 residues. Germline assignment: CDR1 SGHNT and CDR2 YYREEE (reference sequence). This CDR3 reads CASSQNNEQFF. The CDR3 bases are TGTGCCAGCAGCCAAAACAATGAGCAGTTCTTC.

The chain joins TRBV11-2 to TRBJ1-1, with D perhaps TRBD1 (5 bases). Germline V lookup: CDR1 SGHAT, CDR2 FQNNGV. With 2 bases removed from V and 3 bases from J, the gap between germline ends came to 10 bases. This CDR3 has 14 residues. The CDR3 here is CASSLPTDYTEAFF. CDR3 nucleotide sequence: TGTGCCAGCAGCTTACCGACAGACTACACTGAAGCTTTCTTT.

CDR3 in amino acids: CASSQANSGEQFF. In DNA, the CDR3 is TGTGCCAGCAGCCAGGCAAACTCGGGTGAGCAGTTCTTC. The V call is TRBV3-1 (or the pseudogene TRBV3-2), the J call TRBJ2-1, with unresolved D. The CDR3 contains 13 residues. The germline V gene has CDR1 LGHDT and CDR2 YNNKEL (reference sequence). The V end was cut by 3 bases, the J end by 9 bases, with 12 bases between.

This sequence joins TRBV29-1 and TRBJ1-1, with D hard to call. Germline V gene lookup returns CDR1 SQVTM and CDR2 ANQGSEA. The CDR3 loop spans 11 amino acids. V shed 4 bases and J shed 1 base, with 4 bases lying between them. The CDR3 region has the DNA TGCAGCGTTGTTCAGAACACTGAAGCTTTCTTT. Amino acid sequence: CSVVQNTEAFF.

This sequence joins TRBV7-2 and TRBJ2-5; 8 nucleotides line up with TRBD2. The CDR3 is made up of 18 amino acids. V was clipped by 0 bases and J by 4 bases; unmatched bases: 13. Germline V gives CDR1 SGHTA, CDR2 FQGNSA. DNA for the CDR3: TGTGCCAGCAGCTTAGCGGGTCTCTCGGCGGGAGGCCGAGAGACCCAGTACTTC. Its translation: CASSLAGLSAGGRETQYF.

The chain is built from TRBV20-1 and TRBJ2-3, with a possible D match to TRBD2 (5 bases). The CDR3 length is 13 residues. The germline V and J ends were trimmed by 3 bases and 1 base, with 8 bases remaining between them. Germline V CDR1 and CDR2: DFQATT, SNEGSKA (reference sequence). DNA of the CDR3: TGCAGTGCTAGTGCGCGGGGCACAGATACGCAGTATTTT. This translates into CSASARGTDTQYF.

This clone was counted a few times. The chain joins TRBV5-4 to TRBJ2-1, with D perhaps TRBD1 (6 bases). Trimming removed 4 bases from V and 4 bases from J, with 15 bases in between. CDR3 length: 15 residues. Germline V CDR1 and CDR2: SGHNT, YYREEE (reference sequence). The CDR3 DNA reads as TGTGCCAGCAGCCCAGGGGAGTCCCTATACAATGAGCAGTTCTTC. This codes for CASSPGESLYNEQFF.

CDR3 DNA: TGTGCCAGCAGTATGACTAGCGGGGGGGCTAAGACCCAGTACTTC. As protein: CASSMTSGGAKTQYF. The rearrangement joins TRBV28 to TRBJ2-5; 14 positions agree with TRBD2. Trimming removed 5 bases from V and 6 bases from J; junction bases left unmatched: 5. The CDR3 is 15 residues long. Germline loops: CDR1 MDHEN, CDR2 SYDVKM.

This chain connects TRBV28 to TRBJ1-3; 8 bases match TRBD1. After removal of 6 bases from V and 3 bases from J, the junction contained 10 bases not matched to a gene. CDR3 length equals 16 residues. Germline V gene lookup returns CDR1 MDHEN and CDR2 SYDVKM. CDR3 residues: CASSRSFGTGGNTIYF. CDR3 DNA: TGTGCCAGCAGCCGGTCTTTCGGGACAGGTGGAAACACCATATATTTT.

A remark on this clone: Mismatch with germline at one junction end may stem from a read error. The chain combines TRBV28 with TRBJ1-3, with a weak D call TRBD1 (6 bases). CDR3 length equals 16 residues. From germline, CDR1 is MDHEN and CDR2 SYDVKM. CDR3 sequence (DNA): TGTGCCAGCACCCTGGGGGGGGCCCGTACTGGGAACACCATATATTTT. Its translation: CASTLGGARTGNTIYF.

This clone is a singleton in its sample. This chain uses TRBV19 with TRBJ1-5; 7 bases align to TRBD1. The junction had 9 bases not matched to a gene; V was cut back by 5 bases and J by 11 bases. CDR1 LNHDA and CDR2 SQIVND come from the germline V gene (reference sequence). CDR3 length equals 13 residues. CDR3 nucleotides: TGTGCCAGTAGTGGAGATAGGGACAGTTCCCAGCATTTT. This sequence encodes CASSGDRDSSQHF.

The rearrangement uses TRBV5-1 and TRBJ2-7, with TRBD2 identical over 8 bases. This CDR3 is built from 15 residues. CDR1 and CDR2 from the germline V gene are SGHRS and YFSETQ. V lost 5 bases and J lost 2; bases outside the gene matches: 9. CDR3: CASSSSGQEAYEQYF. CDR3 nucleotide sequence: TGCGCCAGCAGTTCTAGCGGGCAAGAAGCCTACGAGCAGTACTTC.

The chain carries TRBV6-2 or TRBV6-3 and TRBJ2-7; TRBD2 might be the D (5 bases). The CDR3 extends over 17 amino acids. Trimming pared 0 bases from V and 4 bases from J, leaving 19 bases between. The germline CDR1 and CDR2 sequences are MNHEY and SVGEGT. This chain's CDR3 is CASSYSIGGPRLYEQYF. Here the CDR3 DNA reads TGTGCCAGCAGTTACTCGATCGGAGGTCCCCGGTTATACGAGCAGTACTTC.

The V gene is TRBV7-9, the J gene TRBJ2-5, with 13 bases fitting TRBD2. Germline V CDR1 and CDR2: SEHNR, FQNEAQ (reference sequence). The CDR3 spans 18 residues. Losses at the gene ends were 3 bases for V and 7 bases for J; bases not matched to a gene: 14. CDR3 loop: CASSFTRPGLAGLGTQYF. DNA for the CDR3: TGTGCCAGCAGCTTCACCCGACCGGGACTAGCGGGGTTGGGGACCCAGTACTTC. Based on the CDR3 plus reference TRBV7-9 and TRBJ2-5, the full variable domain is DTGVSQNPRHKITKRGQNVTFRCDPISEHNRLYWYRQTLGQGPEFLTYFQNEAQLEKSRLLSDRFSAERPKGSFSTLEIQRTEQGDSAMYLCASSFTRPGLAGLGTQYFGPGTRLLVL.